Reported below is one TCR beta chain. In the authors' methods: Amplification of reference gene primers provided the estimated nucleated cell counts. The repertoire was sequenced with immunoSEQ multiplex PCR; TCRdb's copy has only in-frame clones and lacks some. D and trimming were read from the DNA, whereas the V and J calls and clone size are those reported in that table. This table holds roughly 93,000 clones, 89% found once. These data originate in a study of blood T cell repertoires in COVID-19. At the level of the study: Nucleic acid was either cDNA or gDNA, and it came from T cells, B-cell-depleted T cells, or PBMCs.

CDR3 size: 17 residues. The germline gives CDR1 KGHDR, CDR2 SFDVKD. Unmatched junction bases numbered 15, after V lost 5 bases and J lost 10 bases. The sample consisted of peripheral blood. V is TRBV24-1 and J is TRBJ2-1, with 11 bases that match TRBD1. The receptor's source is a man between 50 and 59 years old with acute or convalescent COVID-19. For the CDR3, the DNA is TGTGCCACCAGTGCCCACCCCCGCGGGACAGGGGGTTTGGAGCAGTTCTTC. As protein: CATSAHPRGTGGLEQFF.